This T cell receptor (beta chain) was obtained from a study of cytomegalovirus exposure and HLA in healthy donors. Study-level findings and limits: The listing of roughly 160 TCR beta chains classed them as cytomegalovirus-associated.

Notes on this clone: Antigen: not known.

The germline gives CDR1 KGHSH, CDR2 LQKENI. CDR3 length: 13 residues. V was shortened by 3 bases and J by 7 bases, with 12 bases between the two germline ends. Assay: immunoSEQ multiplex PCR; the TCRdb copy retains only in-frame clones and omits some. The top ten clones hold approximately 0.95% of a sample with 300,000 to 400,000 clones, 70% to 90% of them seen once. The TCR originated in a man under 40 in good health and CMV-seronegative. The chain employs TRBV18 and TRBJ1-1; D is undetermined. Material: PBMCs. The CDR3 nucleotides read TGTGCCAGCTCACCGACCACTCCGGGTGAAGCTTTCTTT. Residues: CASSPTTPGEAFF.